Here is one T cell receptor beta chain with its context. The sample carries other DNA sequences with the same CDR3. The data were obtained in a study of blood T cell repertoires in COVID-19. Overall study: The analysed material was cDNA or gDNA that came from T cells, B-cell-depleted T cells, or PBMCs.

Original data processing: Estimation of nucleated cell counts relied on the amplification of reference gene primers. Libraries were prepared by immunoSEQ multiplex PCR; TCRdb keeps only in-frame clonotypes and omits some of them. V and J calls and clone size follow that table, whereas D and trimming were derived from the DNA. The sample consists of roughly 170,000 clones, roughly four fifths of them appearing once. Losses at the gene ends were 4 bases for V and 1 base for J; bases not matched to a gene: 1. This CDR3 is 14 amino acids long. The germline gives CDR1 LNHDA, CDR2 SQIVND (reference sequence).

The sequencing sample was made of peripheral blood. The chain is built from TRBV19 and TRBJ1-1; 9 bases agree with TRBD1. This TCR came from a human donor in a cohort sampled during active COVID-19. CDR3 in amino acids: CASSKGQGNTEAFF. CDR3 bases: TGTGCCAGTAGTAAGGGACAGGGGAACACTGAAGCTTTCTTT. The full variable domain, rest sourced from reference TRBV19 and TRBJ1-1, is DGGITQSPKYLFRKEGQNVTLSCEQNLNHDAMYWYRQDPGQGLRLIYYSQIVNDFQKGDIAEGYSVSREKKESFPLTVTSAQKNPTAFYLCASSKGQGNTEAFFGQGTRLTVV.